These 11 T cell receptor beta chains originate from one sample sequenced in a study of cytomegalovirus exposure and HLA in healthy donors. It was with 60 Vbeta and 13 Jbeta primers that the PCR ran. Sequenced by immunoSEQ multiplex PCR; TCRdb stores in-frame clones only, minus some. The sample contains 150,000 to 180,000 clones, approximately 80% of which appear only once. The sample was PBMCs. All receptors come from a man aged 25-40 years in good health and CMV-seropositive.

The chain links TRBV28 to TRBJ1-6; 7 bases fit TRBD1. With V trimmed by 6 bases and J by 7 bases, 9 bases remained unmatched. The CDR3 loop spans 15 amino acids. Germline V gives CDR1 MDHEN, CDR2 SYDVKM. In nucleotides, the CDR3 is TGTGCCAGCAGACCCGCCGGGACAGAGAATTCACCCCTCCACTTT. It codes for CASRPAGTENSPLHF.

J is TRBJ1-3 and V is TRBV6-6, with D possibly being TRBD1 (6 bases). The CDR3 has 14 residues. The germline gives CDR1 MNHNY, CDR2 SVGAGI (reference sequence). The ends were cut back, 6 bases at V and 4 bases at J, with 13 bases in the middle. The chain's CDR3 is CASRNAGTGNTIYF. The CDR3 DNA is TGTGCCAGCAGAAATGCCGGGACAGGAAACACCATATATTTT.

V gene TRBV9 combines with J gene TRBJ1-3, with no clear D. Trimming stripped 2 bases from V and 0 bases from J, with 9 bases between. Germline values: CDR1 SGDLS, CDR2 YYNGEE. CDR3 length equals 15 residues. The DNA for the CDR3 is TGTGCCAGCAGCGTGACACCTCGCTCTGGAAACACCATATATTTT. Translating gives CASSVTPRSGNTIYF.

V is TRBV2 and J is TRBJ2-7, with 8 bases matching TRBD1. The CDR3 loop spans 15 amino acids. Germline CDR1 reads SNHLY; CDR2 reads FYNNEI. Unmatched junction bases numbered 7, after V lost 0 bases and J lost 6 bases. CDR3 loop: CASSEAGGQGSEQYF. The CDR3 nucleotides read TGTGCCAGCAGTGAAGCAGGTGGACAGGGAAGCGAGCAGTACTTC.

This sequence joins TRBV2 and TRBJ2-7, with unresolved D. The CDR3 has 12 residues. Trimming removed 4 bases at V and 1 base at J, with 5 bases between. From germline, CDR1 is SNHLY and CDR2 FYNNEI. The CDR3 spells CASSGQSYEQYF. The DNA for the CDR3 is TGTGCCAGCAGTGGCCAGTCCTACGAGCAGTACTTC.

This chain uses TRBV5-1 with TRBJ1-6; 9 bases are a match to TRBD1. The CDR3 consists of 16 residues. The germline CDR1 and CDR2 sequences are SGHRS and YFSETQ. V was pared by 1 base and J by 7 bases, with 6 bases of the junction left unmatched. CDR3 bases: TGCGCCAGCAGCTTGAGGACAGGGGAAAGGAATTCACCCCTCCACTTT. This gives the protein CASSLRTGERNSPLHF.

This clone was seen a few times. The rearrangement uses TRBV5-4 and TRBJ1-1; tentative D call: TRBD1 (5 bases). This CDR3 comprises 13 residues. CDR1 is SGHNT, CDR2 YYREEE, per germline (reference sequence). Deletions cut 2 bases from V and 5 bases from J, with 10 bases between. The CDR3 reads CASSFYGGTEAFF. CDR3 coding DNA: TGTGCCAGCAGCTTTTATGGGGGGACTGAAGCTTTCTTT.

The CDR3 spells CASSLDLGTQYF. CDR3 in DNA: TGTGCCAGCAGCTTGGACTTAGGGACCCAGTACTTC. V is TRBV7-3 and J is TRBJ2-5; D is possibly TRBD2 (5 bases). The CDR3 totals 12 residues. Germline V gene sequence: CDR1 SGHTA, CDR2 FQGTGA. V gave up 3 bases and J gave up 7 bases, with 9 bases separating them.

This clone turned up a few times. The chain combines TRBV11-2 with TRBJ1-1, with D unclear. The V end was cut by 1 base, the J end by 8 bases, with 8 bases between. The length of the CDR3 is 12 residues. The V gene's germline CDR1 is SGHAT and CDR2 FQNNGV. The CDR3 loop is CASSLGTSEAFF. The CDR3 DNA is TGTGCCAGCAGCTTAGGAACATCCGAAGCTTTCTTT.

V is TRBV29-1 and J is TRBJ2-3, with 11 positions matching TRBD2. The CDR3 length is 16 residues. Germline V gene sequence: CDR1 SQVTM, CDR2 ANQGSEA. With 4 bases clipped from V and 5 bases from J, the junction kept 11 bases outside the gene matches. CDR3 amino acids: CSVVAGTSGAVDTQYF. The CDR3 DNA sequence: TGCAGCGTTGTAGCGGGGACTAGCGGAGCAGTAGATACGCAGTATTTT.

This clone appeared a few times. The J gene is TRBJ1-1, the V gene TRBV28; 10 positions agree with TRBD1. The CDR3 sequence is 13 residues long. The germline V gene encodes CDR1 MDHEN and CDR2 SYDVKM. J lost 10 bases, V lost 5 bases, and 7 bases had no gene match. The CDR3 loop reads CASSRTGGLGAFF. CDR3 DNA sequence: TGTGCCAGCAGTCGGACAGGGGGATTAGGAGCTTTCTTT.